A selection of T cell receptor beta chains follows, all from one sample in a study of blood T cell repertoires in COVID-19. Repertoires were generated with immunoSEQ multiplex PCR, while TCRdb's copy carries only in-frame clones and drops some. The repertoire has about 40,000 clones, under 90% of them found once; the top ten carry 20% to 25%. Sequencing was performed on peripheral blood. The receptors derive from a man aged 45-60 years with active COVID-19. Each CDR3 is given with its conserved first and last residue. Size is stated for part of the rows, as once, few or many counts, or as a class when the clone is expanded.

V: TRBV20-1
size: NA
J: TRBJ1-5
CDR3: CSASLLQGASNQPQHF

V: TRBV7-9
size: NA
J: TRBJ2-5
CDR3: CASRPSAEETQYF

V: TRBV5-5
size: NA
J: TRBJ2-2
CDR3: CASSSVTRATGELFF

V: TRBV7-8
size: NA
J: TRBJ1-2
CDR3: CASSLGEDYGYTF

V: TRBV6-5
size: NA
J: TRBJ2-5
CDR3: CASSGETQYF

V: TRBV27
size: NA
J: TRBJ1-5
CDR3: CASSLYRSSNQPQHF

V: TRBV11-3
size: once
J: TRBJ2-4
CDR3: CASSLDLGGNIQYF

V: TRBV4-1
size: NA
J: TRBJ1-2
CDR3: CASSPELTGPAGYTF

V: TRBV7-9
size: NA
J: TRBJ2-5
CDR3: CASRGLTGETQYF

V: TRBV29-1
size: NA
J: TRBJ2-3
CDR3: CSAPGLAFNTQYF

V: TRBV7-3
size: NA
J: TRBJ2-2
CDR3: CASSLSTETGELFF

V: TRBV7-8
size: NA
J: TRBJ2-5
CDR3: CASSLARGRVQETQYF

V: TRBV7-2
size: NA
J: TRBJ2-3
CDR3: CASSLATTRTDTQYF

V: TRBV27
size: large
J: TRBJ2-2
CDR3: CASSLSQGLNTGELFF

V: TRBV7-6
size: once
J: TRBJ2-5
CDR3: CASSLAPGETQYF